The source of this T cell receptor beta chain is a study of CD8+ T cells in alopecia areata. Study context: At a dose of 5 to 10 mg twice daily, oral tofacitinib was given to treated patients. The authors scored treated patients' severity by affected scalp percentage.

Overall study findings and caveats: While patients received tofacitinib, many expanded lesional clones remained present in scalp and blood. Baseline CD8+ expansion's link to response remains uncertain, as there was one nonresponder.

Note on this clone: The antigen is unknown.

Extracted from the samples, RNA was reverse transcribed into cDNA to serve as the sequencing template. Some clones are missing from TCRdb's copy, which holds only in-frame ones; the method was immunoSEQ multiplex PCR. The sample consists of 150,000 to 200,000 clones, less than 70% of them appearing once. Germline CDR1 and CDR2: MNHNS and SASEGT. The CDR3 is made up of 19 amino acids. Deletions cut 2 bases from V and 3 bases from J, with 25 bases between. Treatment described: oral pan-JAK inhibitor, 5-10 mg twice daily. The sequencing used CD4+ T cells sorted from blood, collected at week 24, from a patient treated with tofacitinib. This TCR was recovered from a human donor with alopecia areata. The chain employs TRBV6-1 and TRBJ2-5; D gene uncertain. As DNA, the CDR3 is TGTGCCAGCAGTGAAAAAACTCCCCGGTGGGCAGTCATAGAAGAGACCCAGTACTTC. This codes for CASSEKTPRWAVIEETQYF.